A single sample is the source of the 9 T cell receptor beta chains below, sequenced in a study of blood T cells in healthy people across ages. A J-beta primer mix and a sample-barcoded 5' primer were used in a second PCR of about 7 to 12 cycles. TCRdb re-called the 5' RACE reads with MiXCR, one entry per CDR3 protein. This table holds about 1 million distinct CDR3 sequences, 40% to 45% found once. The sample consisted of blood. The receptors were gathered from a woman aged 55-69 years in good health.

Comment on this clonotype: Just one base apart from a much larger clone, this may be a read error. This chain joins TRBV29-1 and TRBJ2-7; possible D gene TRBD2, 5 bases. Germline V gene sequence: CDR1 SQVTM, CDR2 ANQGSEA. V lost 5 bases to trimming and J lost 4 bases, with 15 bases between them. This CDR3 has 13 amino acids. The CDR3 nucleotides read TGCAGCGTTCAGAGGAGGCAACAATACGAGCAGTACTTC. Its protein is CSVQRRQQYEQYF.

V and J are TRBV10-3 and TRBJ2-3, with D perhaps assigned TRBD1 or TRBD2 (5 bases each). The CDR3 totals 14 residues. Germline V CDR1 and CDR2: ENHRY, SYGVKD. Trimming shortened V by 8 bases and J by 0 bases, and 12 bases separated the two germline ends. CDR3: CAIAGTFSTDTQYF. DNA of the CDR3: TGTGCCATCGCAGGGACGTTTAGCACAGATACGCAGTATTTT.

This clonotype was detected only a few times. The J gene is TRBJ2-1, the V gene TRBV7-9; D may be TRBD1 (6 bases). Trimming cost V 10 bases and J 3 bases, with 16 bases left between them. The CDR3 runs 14 residues. Germline assignment: CDR1 SEHNR and CDR2 FQNEAQ (reference sequence). The CDR3 loop reads CAMTGTQIYNEQFF. In nucleotides, the CDR3 is TGTGCCATGACCGGGACACAAATCTACAATGAGCAGTTCTTC. Using reference TRBV7-9 and TRBJ2-1 for the parts outside the CDR3, the full variable domain is DTGVSQNPRHKITKRGQNVTFRCDPISEHNRLYWYRQTLGQGPEFLTYFQNEAQLEKSRLLSDRFSAERPKGSFSTLEIQRTEQGDSAMYLCAMTGTQIYNEQFFGPGTRLTVL.

This clonotype showed up just a few times. The rearrangement links TRBV4-2 to TRBJ2-7, with D tentatively TRBD1 or TRBD2 (5 bases each). Germline V gene lookup returns CDR1 LGHNA and CDR2 YNFKEQ. CDR3 length: 13 amino acids. Trimming cost V 0 bases and J 2 bases, with 5 bases left between them. As DNA, the CDR3 is TGTGCCAGCAGCCAAGAGGGGGCCTACGAGCAGTACTTC. Translated, it gives CASSQEGAYEQYF.

The V call is TRBV7-6, the J call TRBJ2-2; TRBD2 aligns across 9 bases. Germline values: CDR1 SGHVS, CDR2 FNYEAQ. Trimming at V came to 6 bases and at J to 3 bases, leaving 8 bases not matched to a gene. There are 16 residues in the CDR3. The DNA of the CDR3 is TGTGCCAGCAGTTTTCAAGCGGGAGGTTACACCGGGGAGCTGTTTTTT. Translating gives CASSFQAGGYTGELFF.

CDR3 in DNA: TGTGCCAGCAGCCTTAGAGAGGGACTAGCGGGCTACAATGAGCAGTTCTTC. It is translated as CASSLREGLAGYNEQFF. The chain links TRBV11-2 to TRBJ2-1; 12 bases are a match to TRBD2. The CDR3 is 17 residues long. Trimming at V came to 5 bases and at J to 3 bases, leaving 8 bases not matched to a gene. Germline V lookup: CDR1 SGHAT, CDR2 FQNNGV.

A few counts support this clonotype. The rearrangement joins TRBV29-1 to TRBJ1-1, with a weak D call TRBD1 (6 bases). The germline V gene has CDR1 SQVTM and CDR2 ANQGSEA. The CDR3 runs 12 residues. V shed 7 bases and J shed 4 bases, with 13 bases lying between them. The CDR3 reads CSANRVGTEAFF. In nucleotides, the CDR3 is TGCAGCGCCAACAGGGTGGGCACTGAAGCTTTCTTT. The complete variable domain, with remaining parts taken from reference TRBV29-1 and TRBJ1-1, reads SAVISQKPSRDICQRGTSLTIQCQVDSQVTMMFWYRQQPGQSLTLIATANQGSEATYESGFVIDKFPISRPNLTFSTLTVSNMSPEDSSIYLCSANRVGTEAFFGQGTRLTVV.

This clonotype occurred once. The chain recombines TRBV10-3 with TRBJ2-7; D assignment may be TRBD1 or TRBD2 (6 bases each). The germline V gene has CDR1 ENHRY and CDR2 SYGVKD. CDR3 size: 13 residues. The V end was cut by 6 bases, the J end by 2 bases, with 11 bases between. As DNA, the CDR3 is TGTGCCATCAGGGGGGGCACTGCCTACGAGCAGTACTTC. Translating it yields CAIRGGTAYEQYF.

This clonotype has more than one count but fewer than ten. This chain joins TRBV4-1 and TRBJ2-7; D may be TRBD1 (6 bases). CDR1 is MGHRA, CDR2 YSYEKL, per germline. Trimming took 1 base from V and 4 from J, leaving 11 bases between them. The CDR3 runs 14 residues. The CDR3 sequence: CASSQGGQLYEQYF. CDR3 in DNA: TGCGCCAGCAGCCAAGGAGGACAGCTGTACGAGCAGTACTTC.